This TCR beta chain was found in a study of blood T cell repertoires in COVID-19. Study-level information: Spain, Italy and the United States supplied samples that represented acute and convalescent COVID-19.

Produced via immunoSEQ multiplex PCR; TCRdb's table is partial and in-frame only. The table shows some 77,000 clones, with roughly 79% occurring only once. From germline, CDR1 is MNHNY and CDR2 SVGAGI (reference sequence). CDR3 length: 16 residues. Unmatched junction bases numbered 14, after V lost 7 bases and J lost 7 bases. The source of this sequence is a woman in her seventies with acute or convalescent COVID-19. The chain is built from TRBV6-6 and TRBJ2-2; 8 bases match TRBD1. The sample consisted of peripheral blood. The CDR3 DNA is TGTGCCAGCAAACCAGGGGGCTATGGAGCGGGCGGGGAGCTGTTTTTT. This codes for CASKPGGYGAGGELFF.